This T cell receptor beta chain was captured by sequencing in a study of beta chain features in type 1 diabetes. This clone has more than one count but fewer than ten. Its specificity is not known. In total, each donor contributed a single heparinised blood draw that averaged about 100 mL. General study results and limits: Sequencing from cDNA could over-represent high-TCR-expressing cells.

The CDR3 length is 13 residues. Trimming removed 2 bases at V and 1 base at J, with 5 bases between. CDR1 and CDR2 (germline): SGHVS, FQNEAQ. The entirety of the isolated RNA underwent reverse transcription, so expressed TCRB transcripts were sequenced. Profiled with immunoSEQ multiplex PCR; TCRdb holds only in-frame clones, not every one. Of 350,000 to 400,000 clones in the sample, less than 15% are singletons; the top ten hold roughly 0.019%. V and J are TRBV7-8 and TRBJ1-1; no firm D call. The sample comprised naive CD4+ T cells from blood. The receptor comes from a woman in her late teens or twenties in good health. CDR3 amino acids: CASSLHQNTEAFF. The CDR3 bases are TGTGCCAGCAGCTTACATCAGAACACTGAAGCTTTCTTT.